Shown below are 14 T cell receptor beta chains from a single sample sequenced in a study of T cell changes during pregnancy in multiple sclerosis. The data were produced by immunoSEQ multiplex PCR, yet TCRdb's version contains in-frame clones alone and is incomplete. This sample yields 39,000 or so clones, of which approximately 91% are seen a single time; about 12% belongs to the top ten. The starting material was CD8+ T cells from peripheral blood mononuclear cells, obtained after pregnancy. The receptors here all came from a female donor with multiple sclerosis, enrolled in a pregnancy study.

This chain joins TRBV27 and TRBJ1-2; D possibly corresponds to TRBD1 (5 bases). The CDR3 spans 15 residues. The germline V gene has CDR1 MNHEY and CDR2 SMNVEV (reference sequence). The V gene lost 8 bases and the J gene lost 5 bases, with 21 bases spanning the gap. CDR3 loop: CASARGGVMGYGYTF. CDR3 bases: TGTGCCAGCGCCCGGGGAGGGGTGATGGGGTATGGCTACACCTTC.

The chain links TRBV5-8 to TRBJ2-7, with unresolved D. CDR1 and CDR2 (germline): SGHTS, YDEGEE. The CDR3 totals 12 residues. The V gene lost 2 bases and the J gene lost 3 bases, with 6 bases spanning the gap. The CDR3 is CASSFGLYEQYF. CDR3 nucleotides: TGTGCCAGCAGCTTTGGCCTCTACGAGCAGTACTTC.

The V gene is TRBV9, the J gene TRBJ1-3; unclear D gene. The germline CDR1 and CDR2 sequences are SGDLS and YYNGEE. This CDR3 has 15 amino acids. The V end was cut by 0 bases, the J end by 0 bases, with 7 bases between. This chain's CDR3 is CASSVGAISGNTIYF. CDR3 bases: TGTGCCAGCAGCGTAGGGGCGATCTCTGGAAACACCATATATTTT.

The chain is built from TRBV5-4 and TRBJ2-7; 7 bases map to TRBD1. Trimming at V came to 0 bases and at J to 2 bases, leaving 5 bases not matched to a gene. The germline V gene encodes CDR1 SGHNT and CDR2 YYREEE (reference sequence). CDR3 length: 15 amino acids. CDR3 bases: TGTGCCAGCAGCTTGGAGGGACAGAACCCCTACGAGCAGTACTTC. As protein: CASSLEGQNPYEQYF. Using reference TRBV5-4 and TRBJ2-7 for the parts outside the CDR3, the full variable domain is ETGVTQSPTHLIKTRGQQVTLRCSSQSGHNTVSWYQQALGQGPQFIFQYYREEENGRGNFPPRFSGLQFPNYSSELNVNALELDDSALYLCASSLEGQNPYEQYFGPGTRLTVT.

The V gene is TRBV27, the J gene TRBJ1-2; 9 bases fit TRBD1. The CDR3 loop spans 15 amino acids. Germline V gene lookup returns CDR1 MNHEY and CDR2 SMNVEV (reference sequence). With V trimmed by 3 bases and J by 4 bases, 6 bases remained unmatched. The CDR3 protein is CASSFRTGATYGYTF. The CDR3 DNA reads TGTGCCAGCAGTTTTCGGACAGGGGCGACCTATGGCTACACCTTC.

This chain uses TRBV28 with TRBJ2-5, with 9 bases identical to TRBD1. Germline CDR1 MDHEN, CDR2 SYDVKM. CDR3 length: 17 amino acids. Losses at the gene ends were 3 bases for V and 2 bases for J; bases not matched to a gene: 10. The CDR3 spells CASSLTIGTGSQETQYF. CDR3 in DNA: TGTGCCAGCAGTTTGACGATCGGGACAGGGTCACAAGAGACCCAGTACTTC.

The rearrangement joins TRBV7-9 to TRBJ1-1; D is undetermined. Germline values: CDR1 SEHNR, CDR2 FQNEAQ (reference sequence). This CDR3 comprises 13 residues. Trimming cost V 1 base and J 5 bases, with 8 bases left between them. CDR3 nucleotides: TGTGCCAGCAGCTTAGAAGAGTGGACTGAAGCTTTCTTT. Translating it yields CASSLEEWTEAFF.

This clone occurred once. The chain joins TRBV5-1 to TRBJ1-1; D unclear. Germline assignment: CDR1 SGHRS and CDR2 YFSETQ. This CDR3 is 13 amino acids long. The V gene lost 3 bases and the J gene lost 1 base, with 7 bases spanning the gap. The CDR3 sequence is CASSSAGNTEAFF. DNA for the CDR3: TGCGCCAGCAGCTCTGCGGGGAACACTGAAGCTTTCTTT.

This clone was recorded once. This rearrangement joins TRBV28 to TRBJ1-1; perhaps TRBD1 as D (5 bases). V was clipped by 3 bases and J by 0 bases, with 11 bases between them. CDR1 is MDHEN and CDR2 is SYDVKM in the germline V gene. The CDR3 has 15 amino acids. The CDR3 coding sequence is TGTGCCAGCAGTTTGGCAGGGAGGATGAACACTGAAGCTTTCTTT. Its translation is CASSLAGRMNTEAFF.

The CDR3 is CASSEQVGHYEQYF. The CDR3 coding sequence is TGTGCCAGCAGTGAACAGGTTGGGCACTACGAGCAGTACTTC. J is TRBJ2-7 and V is TRBV2, with D unresolved. V was clipped by 2 bases and J by 3 bases, with 11 bases between them. The CDR3 is 14 amino acids. Germline CDR1 is SNHLY and CDR2 is FYNNEI. The variable domain in full, completed from reference TRBV2 and TRBJ2-7, reads EPEVTQTPSHQVTQMGQEVILRCVPISNHLYFYWYRQILGQKVEFLVSFYNNEISEKSEIFDDQFSVERPDGSNFTLKIRSTKLEDSAMYFCASSEQVGHYEQYFGPGTRLTVT.

The rearrangement joins TRBV28 to TRBJ1-2, with D possibly TRBD1 on 6 matching bases. Germline V gene lookup returns CDR1 MDHEN and CDR2 SYDVKM. The CDR3 sequence is 12 residues long. Between the trimmed V and J ends, which lost 7 bases and 10 bases, there was a span of 16 bases. CDR3 sequence reads: CASTPLGGDYTF. DNA of the CDR3: TGTGCCAGCACCCCGCTAGGGGGGGACTACACCTTC.

The chain couples TRBV5-5 to TRBJ1-2; 9 positions agree with TRBD1. Germline V gene data show CDR1 as SGHKS and CDR2 as YYEKEE (reference sequence). The CDR3 extends over 15 amino acids. Trimming took 4 bases from V and 4 from J; bases not matched to a gene: 8. This CDR3 is CASSPGDRVSYGYTF. In DNA, the CDR3 is TGTGCCAGCAGCCCCGGGGACAGGGTCTCCTATGGCTACACCTTC.

V usage is TRBV5-1 and J usage is TRBJ2-7; 9 nucleotides agree with TRBD1. The V and J ends lost 7 bases and 0 bases, in that order; junction bases with no gene match: 5. CDR1 is SGHRS, CDR2 YFSETQ, per germline. The CDR3 has 14 residues. The CDR3, as DNA: TGCGCCAGCGGGACAGGGAAATTCTCCTACGAGCAGTACTTC. Residues: CASGTGKFSYEQYF.

The rearrangement joins TRBV7-2 to TRBJ1-1; D is undetermined. Trimming pared 5 bases from V and 1 base from J, leaving 8 bases between. This CDR3 is 13 amino acids long. Germline loops: CDR1 SGHTA, CDR2 FQGNSA. CDR3 sequence (DNA): TGTGCCAGCAGCCAGAGCGGGAACACTGAAGCTTTCTTT. Protein: CASSQSGNTEAFF.